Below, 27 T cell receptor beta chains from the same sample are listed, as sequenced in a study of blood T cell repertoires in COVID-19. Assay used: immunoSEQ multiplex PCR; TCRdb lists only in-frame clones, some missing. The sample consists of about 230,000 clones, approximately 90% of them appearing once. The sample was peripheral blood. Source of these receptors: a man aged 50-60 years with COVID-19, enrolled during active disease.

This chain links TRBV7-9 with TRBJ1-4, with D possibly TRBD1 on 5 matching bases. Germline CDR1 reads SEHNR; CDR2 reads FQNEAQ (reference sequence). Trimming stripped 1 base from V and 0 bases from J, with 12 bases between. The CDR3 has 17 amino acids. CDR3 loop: CASSLGRRGATNEKLFF. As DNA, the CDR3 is TGTGCCAGCAGCTTAGGGAGGAGGGGAGCAACTAATGAAAAACTGTTTTTT.

For the CDR3, the DNA is TGTGCCAGTAGTATAGGAGGGGGAATCGGCGGGGAGCTGTTTTTT. Translating gives CASSIGGGIGGELFF. V gene TRBV19 combines with J gene TRBJ2-2, with D perhaps TRBD1 (6 bases). This CDR3 is built from 15 residues. V lost 1 base and J lost 7, with 13 bases in between. The germline V gene has CDR1 LNHDA and CDR2 SQIVND (reference sequence).

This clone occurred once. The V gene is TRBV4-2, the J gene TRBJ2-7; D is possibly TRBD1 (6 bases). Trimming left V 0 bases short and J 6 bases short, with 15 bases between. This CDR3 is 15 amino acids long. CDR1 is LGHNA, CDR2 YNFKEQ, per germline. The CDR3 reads CASSQDPSTGPEQYF. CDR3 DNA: TGTGCCAGCAGCCAAGATCCCTCGACAGGACCCGAGCAGTACTTC.

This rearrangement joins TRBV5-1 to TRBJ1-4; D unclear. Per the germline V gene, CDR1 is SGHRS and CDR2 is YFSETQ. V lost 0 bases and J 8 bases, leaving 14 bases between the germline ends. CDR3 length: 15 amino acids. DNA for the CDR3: TGCGCCAGCAGCTTGGATACCGGGTTCGTGGAAAAACTGTTTTTT. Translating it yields CASSLDTGFVEKLFF.

CDR3 DNA: TGTGCCAGCAGCCCACGTTTAACGCTAGCGGGATCCTACGAGCAGTACTTC. It codes for CASSPRLTLAGSYEQYF. The gene calls are TRBV9 and TRBJ2-7; 9 bases agree with TRBD2. The germline V gene has CDR1 SGDLS and CDR2 YYNGEE. This CDR3 is built from 17 residues. The J segment lost 1 base and the V segment lost 4 bases, leaving 12 bases of the junction unmatched.

The CDR3 DNA reads TGTGCCAGCTCGGTTGCTCTAGGAGGCCCAGATACGCAGTATTTT. It yields the protein CASSVALGGPDTQYF. The chain recombines TRBV18 with TRBJ2-3; D possibly corresponds to TRBD2 (5 bases). Germline CDR1 and CDR2: KGHSH and LQKENI. Trimming shortened V by 6 bases and J by 4 bases, and 17 bases separated the two germline ends. This CDR3 region has 15 residues.

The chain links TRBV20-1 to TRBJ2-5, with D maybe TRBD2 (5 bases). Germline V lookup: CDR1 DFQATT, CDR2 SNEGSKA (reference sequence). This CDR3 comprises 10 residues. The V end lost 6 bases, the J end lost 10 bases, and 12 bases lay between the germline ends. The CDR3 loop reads CSARREGQYF. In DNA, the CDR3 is TGCAGTGCCCGTCGAGAGGGCCAGTACTTC.

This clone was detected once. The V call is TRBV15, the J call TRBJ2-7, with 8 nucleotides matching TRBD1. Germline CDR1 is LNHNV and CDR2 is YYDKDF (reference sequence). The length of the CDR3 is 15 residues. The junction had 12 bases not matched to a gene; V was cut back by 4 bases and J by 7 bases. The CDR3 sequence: CATSIEWTGFREQYF. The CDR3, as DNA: TGTGCCACCAGCATAGAATGGACAGGGTTCCGTGAGCAGTACTTC.

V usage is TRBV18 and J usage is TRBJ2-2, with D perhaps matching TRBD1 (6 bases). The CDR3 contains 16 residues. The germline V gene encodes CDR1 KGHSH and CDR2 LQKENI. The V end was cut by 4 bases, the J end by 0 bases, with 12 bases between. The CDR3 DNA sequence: TGTGCCAGCTCACTCCGGACAGTGGCGAACACCGGGGAGCTGTTTTTT. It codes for CASSLRTVANTGELFF.

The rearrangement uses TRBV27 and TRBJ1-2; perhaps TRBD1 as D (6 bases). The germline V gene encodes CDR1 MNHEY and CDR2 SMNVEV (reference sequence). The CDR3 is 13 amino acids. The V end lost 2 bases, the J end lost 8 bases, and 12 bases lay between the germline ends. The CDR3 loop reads CASSLQGIGGYTF. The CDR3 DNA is TGTGCCAGCAGTTTACAGGGGATTGGGGGCTACACCTTC.

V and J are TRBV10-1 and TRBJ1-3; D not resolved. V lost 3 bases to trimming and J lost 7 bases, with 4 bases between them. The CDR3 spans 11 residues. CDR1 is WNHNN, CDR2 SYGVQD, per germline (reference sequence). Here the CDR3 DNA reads TGCGCCAGCAGTGACGGGAACACCATATATTTT. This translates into CASSDGNTIYF.

CDR3 residues: CASSQRTSGDYEQYF. CDR3 sequence (DNA): TGTGCCAGCAGCCAGAGGACTAGCGGGGACTACGAGCAGTACTTC. The chain couples TRBV3-1 (or the pseudogene TRBV3-2) to TRBJ2-7; 12 positions match TRBD2. The V segment lost 3 bases and the J segment 3 bases; nucleotides outside the gene matches: 3. Per germline, CDR1 LGHDT and CDR2 YNNKEL (reference sequence). The CDR3 spans 15 residues.

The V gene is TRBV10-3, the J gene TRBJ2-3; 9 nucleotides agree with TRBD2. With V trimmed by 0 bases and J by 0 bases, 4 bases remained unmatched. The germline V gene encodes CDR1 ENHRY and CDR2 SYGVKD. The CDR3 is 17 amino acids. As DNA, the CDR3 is TGTGCCATCAGTGAGTCTGGGGGGACTAGCAGCACAGATACGCAGTATTTT. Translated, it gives CAISESGGTSSTDTQYF.

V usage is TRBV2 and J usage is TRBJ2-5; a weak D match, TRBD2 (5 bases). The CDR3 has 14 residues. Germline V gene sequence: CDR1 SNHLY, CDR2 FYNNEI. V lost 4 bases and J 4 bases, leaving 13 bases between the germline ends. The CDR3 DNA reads TGTGCCAGCAGTGGGGGAGCAGGAGGAGAGACCCAGTACTTC. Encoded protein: CASSGGAGGETQYF.

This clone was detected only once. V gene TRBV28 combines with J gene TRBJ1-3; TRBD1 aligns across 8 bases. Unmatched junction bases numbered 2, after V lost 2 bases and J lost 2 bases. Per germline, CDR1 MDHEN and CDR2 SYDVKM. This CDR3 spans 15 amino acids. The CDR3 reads CASSLPDRAGNTIYF. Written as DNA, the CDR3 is TGTGCCAGCAGTTTACCGGACAGGGCTGGAAACACCATATATTTT.

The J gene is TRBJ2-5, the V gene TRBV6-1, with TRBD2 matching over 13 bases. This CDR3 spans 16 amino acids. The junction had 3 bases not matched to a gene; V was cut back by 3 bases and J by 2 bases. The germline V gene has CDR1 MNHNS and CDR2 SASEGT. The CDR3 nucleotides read TGTGCCAGCAGTGAGAGACTAGCGGGGGGTCAAGAGACCCAGTACTTC. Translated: CASSERLAGGQETQYF.

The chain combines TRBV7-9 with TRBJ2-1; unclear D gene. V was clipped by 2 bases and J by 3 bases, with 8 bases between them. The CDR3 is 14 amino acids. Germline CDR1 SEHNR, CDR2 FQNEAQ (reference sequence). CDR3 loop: CASSLQRHYNEQFF. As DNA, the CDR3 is TGTGCCAGCAGCTTACAAAGACACTACAATGAGCAGTTCTTC.

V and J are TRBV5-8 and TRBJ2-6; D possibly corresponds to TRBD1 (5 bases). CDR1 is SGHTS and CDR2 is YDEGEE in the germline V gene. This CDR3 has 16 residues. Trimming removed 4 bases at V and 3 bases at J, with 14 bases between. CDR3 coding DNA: TGTGCCAGCAGCGCGACGAACAGGTTTGGGGCCAACGTCCTGACTTTC. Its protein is CASSATNRFGANVLTF.

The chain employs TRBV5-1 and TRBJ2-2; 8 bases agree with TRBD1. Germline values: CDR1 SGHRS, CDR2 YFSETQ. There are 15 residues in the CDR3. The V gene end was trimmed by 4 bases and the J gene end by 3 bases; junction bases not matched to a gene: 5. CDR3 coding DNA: TGCGCCAGCAGCCACGGGACAGGAGACACCGGGGAGCTGTTTTTT. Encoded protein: CASSHGTGDTGELFF.

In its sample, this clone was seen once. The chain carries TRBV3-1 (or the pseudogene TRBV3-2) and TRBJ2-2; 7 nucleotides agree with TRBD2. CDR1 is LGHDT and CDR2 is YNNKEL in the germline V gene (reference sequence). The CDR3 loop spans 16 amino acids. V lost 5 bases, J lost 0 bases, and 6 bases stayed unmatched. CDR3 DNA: TGTGCCAGCAGCAGAGGGACTACCTCGAACACCGGGGAGCTGTTTTTT. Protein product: CASSRGTTSNTGELFF.

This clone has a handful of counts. CDR3 amino acids: CASSLAPGTGHGYYGYTF. The CDR3 coding sequence is TGTGCCAGCAGCTTAGCGCCGGGGACAGGGCATGGTTACTATGGCTACACCTTC. The chain has TRBV7-9 and TRBJ1-2; 9 bases are a match to TRBD1. Germline V gene sequence: CDR1 SEHNR, CDR2 FQNEAQ (reference sequence). CDR3 length: 18 amino acids. Trimming took 0 bases from V and 3 from J; bases not matched to a gene: 11.

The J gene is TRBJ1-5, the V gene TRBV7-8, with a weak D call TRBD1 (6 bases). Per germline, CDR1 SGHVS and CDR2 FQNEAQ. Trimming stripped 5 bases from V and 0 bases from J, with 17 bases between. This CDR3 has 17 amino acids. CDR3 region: CASSTWDTSYSNQPQHF. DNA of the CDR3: TGTGCCAGCAGCACCTGGGACACATCATATAGCAATCAGCCCCAGCATTTT.

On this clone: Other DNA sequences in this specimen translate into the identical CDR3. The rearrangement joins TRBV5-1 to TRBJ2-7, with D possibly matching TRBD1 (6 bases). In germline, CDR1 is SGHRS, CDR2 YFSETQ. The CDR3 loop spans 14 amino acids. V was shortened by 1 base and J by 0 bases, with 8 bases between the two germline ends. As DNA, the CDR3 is TGCGCCAGCAGCTTGACAGGGAGCTCCTACGAGCAGTACTTC. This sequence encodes CASSLTGSSYEQYF.

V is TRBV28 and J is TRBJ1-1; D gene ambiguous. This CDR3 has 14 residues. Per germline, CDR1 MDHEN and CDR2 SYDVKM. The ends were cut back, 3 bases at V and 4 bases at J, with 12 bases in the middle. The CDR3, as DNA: TGTGCCAGCAGTTTTGGAGGGTTTGGCACTGAAGCTTTCTTT. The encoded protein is CASSFGGFGTEAFF.

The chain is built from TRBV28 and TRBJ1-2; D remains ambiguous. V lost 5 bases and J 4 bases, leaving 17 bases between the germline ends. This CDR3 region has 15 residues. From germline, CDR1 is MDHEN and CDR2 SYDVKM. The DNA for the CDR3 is TGTGCCAGCAGTCCCGCCAGTGAAACGATCTATGGCTACACCTTC. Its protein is CASSPASETIYGYTF.

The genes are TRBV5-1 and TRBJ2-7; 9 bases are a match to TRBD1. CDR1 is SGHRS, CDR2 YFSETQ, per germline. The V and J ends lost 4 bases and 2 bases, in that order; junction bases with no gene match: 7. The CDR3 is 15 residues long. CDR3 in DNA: TGCGCCAGCAGCACTTACCGGGACAGGGCCTACGAGCAGTACTTC. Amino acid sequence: CASSTYRDRAYEQYF.

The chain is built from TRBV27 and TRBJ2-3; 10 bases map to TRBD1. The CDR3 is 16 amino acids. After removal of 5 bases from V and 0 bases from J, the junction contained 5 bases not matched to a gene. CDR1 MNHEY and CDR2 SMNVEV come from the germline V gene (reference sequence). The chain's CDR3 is CASSTWTGGSTDTQYF. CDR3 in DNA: TGTGCCAGCAGTACATGGACAGGGGGAAGCACAGATACGCAGTATTTT.